This T cell receptor (beta chain) was found in a study of cytomegalovirus exposure and HLA in healthy donors. About the research overall: The roughly 120 validation repertoires, a later analysis reported, used the same platform as the roughly 700 repertoires from the first cohort. General study results and limits: Rare sequences made up most TCRs, while some public TCRs were found in many donors. Three chains linked to CMV were shown in vitro to be specific for CMV antigens. TCR beta chains numbering under 200 were designated cytomegalovirus-associated.

Germline loops: CDR1 MNHNS, CDR2 SASEGT. V lost 6 bases and J lost 0, with 8 bases in between. The CDR3 consists of 14 residues. Libraries were prepared by immunoSEQ multiplex PCR; TCRdb keeps only in-frame clonotypes and omits some of them. The sample consists of 150,000 to 200,000 clones, 70% to 90% of them appearing once. As to this clone: Antigen specificity is unknown.

The source is a man aged 30-40 years in good health and CMV-seropositive. The V and J genes are TRBV6-1 and TRBJ1-4; D gene ambiguous. Sequencing was done on a sample of PBMCs. DNA of the CDR3: TGTGCCAGCAGAACAGTTGCAACTAATGAAAAACTGTTTTTT. This translates into CASRTVATNEKLFF.